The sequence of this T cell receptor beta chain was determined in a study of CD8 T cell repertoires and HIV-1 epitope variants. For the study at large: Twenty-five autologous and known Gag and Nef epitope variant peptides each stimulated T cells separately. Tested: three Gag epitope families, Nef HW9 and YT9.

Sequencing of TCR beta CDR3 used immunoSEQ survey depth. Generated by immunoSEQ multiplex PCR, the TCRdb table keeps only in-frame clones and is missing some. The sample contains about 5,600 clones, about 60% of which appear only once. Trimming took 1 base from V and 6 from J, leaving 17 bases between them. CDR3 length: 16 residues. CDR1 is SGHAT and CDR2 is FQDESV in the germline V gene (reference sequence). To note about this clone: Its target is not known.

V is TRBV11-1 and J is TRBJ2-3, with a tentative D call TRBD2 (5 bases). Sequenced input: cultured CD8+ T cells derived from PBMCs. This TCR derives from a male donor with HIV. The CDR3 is CASSLVPSLTGDTQYF. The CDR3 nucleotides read TGTGCCAGCAGCTTAGTCCCTAGCCTAACTGGGGATACGCAGTATTTT.